This is a list of T cell receptor beta chains from one sample in a study of vaccination and CD4 T cells after COVID-19. Via MiXCR, TCRdb re-called the PCR reads, giving one row per CDR3 protein. The sample shows 6,500 to 9,000 distinct CDR3 sequences, more than 55% of them seen only once. Their target antigens are unknown. Sequenced: CD4+ T cells from blood, cultured in vitro. All receptors come from a human donor who had recovered from COVID-19. Each CDR3 is given with its conserved first and last residue. The order of the fields is CDR3 protein, CDR3 DNA, V gene, clone size, J gene, D gene. D genes are given only for firm matches. Some rows have no size entry. The others give once, few or many, or a class for an expanded clone.

CASSRGGGGYTF	TGTGCCAGCAGCCGAGGGGGTGGGGGCTACACCTTC	TRBV7-9	-	TRBJ1-2	-
CASTALGEQYF	TGTGCCAGCACCGCTTTGGGCGAGCAGTACTTC	TRBV6-2/TRBV6-3	-	TRBJ2-7	-
CASSYLGRGPVGELFF	TGTGCCAGCAGTTACCTCGGGAGGGGACCGGTCGGGGAGCTGTTTTTT	TRBV6-5	-	TRBJ2-2	TRBD2
CASSLRGGTQPQHF	TGTGCCAGCAGCTTACGAGGAGGGACTCAGCCCCAGCATTTT	TRBV7-2	-	TRBJ1-5	-
CAISVSGGTDTQYF	TGTGCCATCAGTGTCTCGGGGGGCACAGATACGCAGTATTTT	TRBV10-3	-	TRBJ2-3	-
CASSYSRANEQFF	TGTGCCAGCAGTTACTCCCGGGCCAATGAGCAGTTCTTC	TRBV6-5	-	TRBJ2-1	-
CASSREGVYNEQFF	TGTGCCAGCTCGCGGGAGGGGGTATACAATGAGCAGTTCTTC	TRBV25-1	-	TRBJ2-1	TRBD2
CASSLRSGFLSTDTQYF	TGTGCCAGCAGTTTACGCAGCGGGTTCCTTAGCACAGATACGCAGTATTTT	TRBV27	-	TRBJ2-3	-
CASTSGLAGNEQFF	TGTGCCAGCACTTCTGGACTAGCGGGGAATGAGCAGTTCTTC	TRBV6-1	-	TRBJ2-1	TRBD2
CASSTRQDDSPLHF	TGTGCCAGCTCGACCCGACAGGATGATTCACCCCTCCACTTT	TRBV18	-	TRBJ1-6	-
CSASGPPRQQTQYF	TGCAGTGCTAGCGGACCCCCGAGGCAACAGACCCAGTACTTC	TRBV20-1	-	TRBJ2-5	-
CASSLGVRFGGDEQYF	TGTGCCAGCAGCTTAGGGGTTAGGTTTGGAGGAGACGAGCAGTACTTC	TRBV7-6	few	TRBJ2-7	-
CASGRGRLNQPQHF	TGTGCCAGCGGGCGGGGACGCCTGAATCAGCCCCAGCATTTT	TRBV6-2/TRBV6-3	-	TRBJ1-5	-
CATSRGDSGSGYEQYF	TGTGCCACCAGCAGAGGGGATTCAGGTTCCGGCTACGAGCAGTACTTC	TRBV15	few	TRBJ2-7	-
CSASGLATDTQYF	TGCAGTGCTAGTGGACTAGCAACAGATACGCAGTATTTT	TRBV20-1	-	TRBJ2-3	TRBD2
CASSLTLLTGPTYEQYF	TGTGCCAGCAGTTTGACTCTCCTGACAGGGCCTACCTACGAGCAGTACTTC	TRBV12-3/TRBV12-4	-	TRBJ2-7	TRBD1
CSAIQHLENTIYF	TGCAGTGCCATCCAGCACTTGGAAAACACCATATATTTT	TRBV20-1	few	TRBJ1-3	-
CASSFSGVIAQPQHF	TGTGCCAGCAGCTTCAGTGGGGTGATAGCCCAGCCCCAGCATTTT	TRBV7-9	-	TRBJ1-5	-
CASSPRRRDRDWQPQHF	TGTGCCAGCAGTCCGCGACGCCGGGACAGGGATTGGCAGCCCCAGCATTTT	TRBV28	-	TRBJ1-5	TRBD1
CASSESRLAGGPQIDTQYF	TGTGCCAGCAGTGAGTCCCGACTAGCGGGAGGGCCGCAGATAGATACGCAGTATTTT	TRBV10-1	few	TRBJ2-3	TRBD2
CATKLGGGPDTQYF	TGTGCCACTAAACTGGGGGGGGGCCCAGATACGCAGTATTTT	TRBV7-2	-	TRBJ2-3	-
CSAQGQPGELFF	TGCAGTGCACAGGGACAGCCCGGGGAGCTGTTTTTT	TRBV20-1	medium-sized	TRBJ2-2	TRBD1
CASSLFSLTTGHF	TGTGCCAGCAGCTTATTTTCCCTGACAACGGGCCACTTC	TRBV7-2	-	TRBJ2-7	-
CASRGLKRLGNQPQHF	TGTGCCAGCAGGGGACTAAAAAGGCTCGGCAATCAGCCCCAGCATTTT	TRBV21-1	-	TRBJ1-5	-
CSARDRMGFADGYTF	TGCAGTGCTAGAGATCGAATGGGGTTCGCGGATGGCTACACCTTC	TRBV20-1	-	TRBJ1-2	-
CASSFRGGTGSGYTF	TGTGCCAGCAGCTTTAGAGGTGGGACAGGGTCTGGCTACACCTTC	TRBV11-3	medium-sized	TRBJ1-2	TRBD1
CASSRSTALGGFTDTQYF	TGTGCCAGCAGTCGCTCTACCGCCTTAGGGGGATTCACAGATACGCAGTATTTT	TRBV25-1	once	TRBJ2-3	-
CASTIKNSPLHF	TGTGCCAGCACCATAAAGAATTCACCCCTCCACTTT	TRBV6-9	-	TRBJ1-6	-
CASSLNTGNTEAFF	TGCGCCAGCAGCTTAAATACAGGGAACACTGAAGCTTTCTTT	TRBV5-1	-	TRBJ1-1	-
CASNWRQGGSYEQYF	TGTGCCAGCAACTGGAGACAGGGGGGTTCCTACGAGCAGTACTTC	TRBV6-1	few	TRBJ2-7	TRBD1
CASSTGKAPQHF	TGTGCCAGCAGCACAGGGAAGGCGCCCCAGCATTTT	TRBV6-1	few	TRBJ1-5	-
CSARRRLDGYTF	TGCAGTGCTAGACGGCGCCTTGATGGCTACACCTTC	TRBV20-1	-	TRBJ1-2	-
CASSTQGREAPLHF	TGTGCCTCATCTACCCAGGGACGAGAGGCACCCCTCCACTTT	TRBV2	few	TRBJ1-6	-
CASSQVNSPYEQYF	TGTGCCAGCAGCCAAGTCAACAGCCCCTACGAGCAGTACTTC	TRBV14	few	TRBJ2-7	-
CSARDRRGAGYTF	TGCAGTGCTAGAGATCGGAGAGGGGCTGGCTACACCTTC	TRBV20-1	-	TRBJ1-2	-
CASRPNRDQPQHF	TGTGCCAGCAGGCCCAACAGGGACCAGCCCCAGCATTTT	TRBV2	-	TRBJ1-5	-
CATGTGGYTEAFF	TGTGCCACCGGGACAGGAGGTTACACTGAAGCTTTCTTT	TRBV30	-	TRBJ1-1	TRBD1
CASSYSLSRNQPQHF	TGTGCCAGCAGTTACTCCCTGTCTCGCAATCAGCCCCAGCATTTT	TRBV6-2/TRBV6-3	few	TRBJ1-5	-
CRAAHTEAFF	TGCAGGGCCGCCCACACTGAAGCTTTCTTT	TRBV20-1	-	TRBJ1-1	-
CSARDRQGHSPLHF	TGCAGTGCTAGAGATCGCCAGGGGCATTCACCCCTCCACTTT	TRBV20-1	-	TRBJ1-6	-
CASTKSQGIADTQYF	TGTGCCAGCACCAAATCACAGGGGATCGCAGATACGCAGTATTTT	TRBV12-3/TRBV12-4	-	TRBJ2-3	TRBD1
CASSVSNSGGGTDTQYF	TGTGCCAGCAGCGTCTCCAATTCCGGGGGTGGGACAGATACGCAGTATTTT	TRBV7-2	-	TRBJ2-3	-
CATSGRTDNQPQHF	TGTGCCACCAGTGGACGGACAGATAATCAGCCCCAGCATTTT	TRBV24-1	few	TRBJ1-5	-
CARRPGQGASGTGELFF	TGTGCCAGACGGCCGGGACAGGGGGCGTCGGGCACCGGGGAGCTGTTTTTT	TRBV27	few	TRBJ2-2	TRBD1
CASRIAGRGQETQYF	TGTGCCAGCAGAATAGCGGGCCGGGGGCAAGAGACCCAGTACTTC	TRBV12-3/TRBV12-4	-	TRBJ2-5	TRBD2
CSASRGQAIETQYF	TGCAGTGCTAGCCGGGGACAGGCGATCGAGACCCAGTACTTC	TRBV20-1	-	TRBJ2-5	TRBD1
CASSSGTPSNQPQHF	TGTGCCAGTAGTTCCGGGACGCCTAGCAATCAGCCCCAGCATTTT	TRBV19	few	TRBJ1-5	-